One sample yielded the 18 T cell receptor beta chains listed below, sequenced in a study of CD4 T cells in relation to SARS-CoV-2 and coronaviruses. What these receptors recognize is not known. Some clones are missing from TCRdb's copy, which holds only in-frame ones; the method was immunoSEQ multiplex PCR. The sample shows 41,000 or so clones, more than 70% of them seen only once. The sequencing sample was made of naive CD4+ T cells from PBMCs, cultured in vitro. Subset here: naive CD4+ T cells isolated by negative enrichment. These receptors all stem from an adult with COVID-19.

This chain uses TRBV4-1 with TRBJ2-5; 9 nucleotides line up with TRBD1. Unmatched junction bases numbered 4, after V lost 3 bases and J lost 2 bases. CDR1 and CDR2 (germline): MGHRA, YSYEKL. This CDR3 is 15 amino acids long. In nucleotides, the CDR3 is TGCGCCAGCAGCCACAATGGACAGGGGCAAGAGACCCAGTACTTC. Translation gives CASSHNGQGQETQYF.

V gene TRBV6-5 combines with J gene TRBJ1-2; D is unclear. This CDR3 has 11 amino acids. V was clipped by 6 bases and J by 6 bases, with 8 bases between them. Germline values: CDR1 MNHEY, CDR2 SVGAGI. The CDR3 loop reads CASSSQHGYTF. The CDR3 DNA follows: TGTGCCAGCAGCTCTCAGCATGGCTACACCTTC.

V usage is TRBV6-2 or TRBV6-3 and J usage is TRBJ2-2; 8 bases are shared with TRBD2. The CDR3 consists of 15 residues. CDR1 MNHEY and CDR2 SVGEGT come from the germline V gene. Unmatched junction bases numbered 8, after V lost 4 bases and J lost 7 bases. CDR3 protein: CASSLGTREVGELFF. The CDR3 coding sequence is TGTGCCAGCAGTTTGGGGACTAGGGAGGTCGGGGAGCTGTTTTTT.

The chain links TRBV18 to TRBJ2-3; D is perhaps TRBD2 (6 bases). Germline values: CDR1 KGHSH, CDR2 LQKENI. The V and J ends lost 3 bases and 1 base respectively, with 11 bases between them. This CDR3 spans 15 amino acids. This CDR3 is CASSPISGGTDTQYF. DNA for the CDR3: TGTGCCAGCTCACCCATTAGCGGAGGCACAGATACGCAGTATTTT.

The chain recombines TRBV11-2 with TRBJ2-1; D may match TRBD1 or TRBD2 (5 bases each). Germline V gene lookup returns CDR1 SGHAT and CDR2 FQNNGV. The V gene lost 5 bases and the J gene lost 4 bases, with 15 bases spanning the gap. The CDR3 covers 15 residues. CDR3 residues: CASSQTGLTYNEQFF. The CDR3 DNA is TGTGCCAGCAGCCAAACAGGACTCACATACAATGAGCAGTTCTTC.

In its sample, this clone was seen a few times. The rearrangement joins TRBV9 to TRBJ2-7; TRBD1 or TRBD2 may be the D gene (5 bases each). Trimming took off 0 bases at V and 3 bases at J, with 10 bases between the two ends. The length of the CDR3 is 14 residues. The V gene's germline CDR1 is SGDLS and CDR2 YYNGEE. The CDR3 loop is CASSVGDGNYEQYF. The CDR3 coding sequence is TGTGCCAGCAGCGTAGGGGACGGGAACTACGAGCAGTACTTC.

The V call is TRBV19, the J call TRBJ1-5; TRBD1 might be the D (6 bases). The CDR3 has 13 residues. Germline V gene data show CDR1 as LNHDA and CDR2 as SQIVND (reference sequence). The ends were cut back, 10 bases at V and 6 bases at J, with 16 bases in the middle. This CDR3 is CAIANRVGQPQHF. Here the CDR3 DNA reads TGTGCCATCGCGAACAGGGTAGGTCAGCCCCAGCATTTT.

The chain joins TRBV7-9 to TRBJ2-7; 9 positions agree with TRBD2. Germline values: CDR1 SEHNR, CDR2 FQNEAQ (reference sequence). The CDR3 has 15 residues. The junction had 3 bases not matched to a gene; V was cut back by 0 bases and J by 3 bases. The chain's CDR3 is CASSLASGRSYEQYF. The CDR3 DNA reads as TGTGCCAGCAGCTTAGCTAGCGGGAGAAGCTACGAGCAGTACTTC.

The chain is built from TRBV6-5 and TRBJ1-5; perhaps TRBD1 as D (5 bases). In germline, CDR1 is MNHEY, CDR2 SVGAGI. V was clipped by 2 bases and J by 5 bases, with 10 bases between them. CDR3 size: 14 residues. CDR3 sequence reads: CASSYSQGHQPQHF. The CDR3 DNA is TGTGCCAGCAGTTACAGCCAGGGCCATCAGCCCCAGCATTTT.

The chain is built from TRBV7-9 and TRBJ2-3; D is unresolved. This CDR3 contains 12 residues. Germline CDR1 reads SEHNR; CDR2 reads FQNEAQ (reference sequence). Between the trimmed V and J ends, which lost 2 bases and 6 bases, there was a span of 6 bases. DNA for the CDR3: TGTGCCAGCAGCTTATTGTCCGATACGCAGTATTTT. The encoded protein is CASSLLSDTQYF.

This clone appeared a single time. The genes are TRBV6-6 and TRBJ1-6; D call uncertain. CDR1 is MNHNY, CDR2 SVGAGI, per germline (reference sequence). The CDR3 length is 13 residues. V lost 0 bases and J lost 10, with 7 bases in between. This CDR3 reads CASSYSAESPLHF. CDR3 sequence (DNA): TGTGCCAGCAGTTACTCCGCCGAGTCACCCCTCCACTTT.

In this sample, this clone turned up a few times. The chain employs TRBV7-2 and TRBJ2-2; the match to TRBD2 covers 10 bases. The junction had 4 bases not matched to a gene; V was cut back by 3 bases and J by 6 bases. This CDR3 has 15 residues. CDR1 and CDR2 from the germline V gene are SGHTA and FQGNSA. CDR3 residues: CASSLASGSPGELFF. In DNA form, the CDR3 reads TGTGCCAGCAGCTTGGCTAGCGGGAGCCCCGGGGAGCTGTTTTTT.

The CDR3 protein is CASSAASGPYNEQFF. For the CDR3, the DNA is TGTGCCAGCAGCGCCGCTAGCGGGCCGTACAATGAGCAGTTCTTC. The chain joins TRBV7-2 to TRBJ2-1; 8 positions match TRBD2. CDR3 length: 15 residues. V lost 5 bases and J lost 4; bases outside the gene matches: 7. Looked up from germline, CDR1 is SGHTA and CDR2 is FQGNSA.

The genes are TRBV28 and TRBJ2-7; a weak D match, TRBD1 (5 bases). Trimming shortened V by 3 bases and J by 4 bases, and 10 bases separated the two germline ends. The CDR3 is 13 amino acids. Germline assignment: CDR1 MDHEN and CDR2 SYDVKM. CDR3 in DNA: TGTGCCAGCAGTTTCGACAGAGAGTACGAGCAGTACTTC. Its protein product is CASSFDREYEQYF.

CDR3 loop: CASSEAPGPAGYTF. The CDR3 coding sequence is TGTGCCAGCAGTGAAGCACCGGGTCCCGCCGGCTACACCTTC. The rearrangement links TRBV2 to TRBJ1-2; D is uncertain. Trimming pared 0 bases from V and 8 bases from J, leaving 13 bases between. The CDR3 runs to 14 residues. Germline CDR1 reads SNHLY; CDR2 reads FYNNEI.

The V call is TRBV24-1, the J call TRBJ2-3, with 7 bases identical to TRBD1. This CDR3 contains 16 residues. The germline gives CDR1 KGHDR, CDR2 SFDVKD. With 3 bases clipped from V and 1 base from J, the junction kept 6 bases outside the gene matches. CDR3 loop: CATSDITGTGTDTQYF. For the CDR3, the DNA is TGTGCCACCAGTGATATAACCGGGACAGGCACAGATACGCAGTATTTT.

The rearrangement joins TRBV7-3 to TRBJ2-2; TRBD1 aligns across 7 bases. The CDR3 sequence is 18 residues long. CDR1 and CDR2 from the germline V gene are SGHTA and FQGTGA. V trimming: 5 bases; J trimming: 0 bases; junction bases outside the gene matches: 12. The CDR3, as DNA: TGTGCCAGCAGCCCCCGGGCAGGGGGTCTAACGAACACCGGGGAGCTGTTTTTT. This codes for CASSPRAGGLTNTGELFF. The variable domain in full, completed from reference TRBV7-3 and TRBJ2-2, reads GAGVSQTPSNKVTEKGKYVELRCDPISGHTALYWYRQSLGQGPEFLIYFQGTGAADDSGLPNDRFFAVRPEGSVSTLKIQRTERGDSAVYLCASSPRAGGLTNTGELFFGEGSRLTVL.

V usage is TRBV2 and J usage is TRBJ1-1; D is perhaps TRBD1 (6 bases). The CDR3 sequence is 15 residues long. Germline V gene data show CDR1 as SNHLY and CDR2 as FYNNEI. The germline V and J ends were trimmed by 6 bases and 4 bases, with 18 bases remaining between them. CDR3 bases: TGTGCCAGCAGCAGAAACAAGCCACAGGGCACTGAAGCTTTCTTT. Encoded protein: CASSRNKPQGTEAFF.